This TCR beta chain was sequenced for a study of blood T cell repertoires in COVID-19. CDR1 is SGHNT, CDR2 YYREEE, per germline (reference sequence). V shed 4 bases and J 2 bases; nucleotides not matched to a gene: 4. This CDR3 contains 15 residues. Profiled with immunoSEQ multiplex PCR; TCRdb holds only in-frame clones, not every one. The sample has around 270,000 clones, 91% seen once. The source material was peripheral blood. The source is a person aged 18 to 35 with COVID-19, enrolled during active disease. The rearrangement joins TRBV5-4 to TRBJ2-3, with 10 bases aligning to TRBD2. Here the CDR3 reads CASSPLAGNTDTQYF. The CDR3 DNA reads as TGTGCCAGCAGCCCACTAGCGGGGAACACAGATACGCAGTATTTT.